Shown below are 6 T cell receptor beta chains from a single sample sequenced in a study of control samples from healthy donors and cancer patients. The data were produced by immunoSEQ multiplex PCR, yet TCRdb's version contains in-frame clones alone and is incomplete. The sample records approximately 100,000 clones, roughly nine tenths being singletons. Specimen: blood. The receptor set was obtained from a woman aged 18 to 35 in good health.

The chain is built from TRBV24-1 and TRBJ1-2, with D possibly matching TRBD1 (6 bases). V lost 10 bases, J lost 4 bases, and 12 bases lay in between. This CDR3 is 12 amino acids long. The germline gives CDR1 KGHDR, CDR2 SFDVKD. CDR3 region: CATSQGSYGYTF. CDR3 nucleotides: TGTGCCACGAGTCAGGGGAGCTATGGCTACACCTTC.

V usage is TRBV10-3 and J usage is TRBJ1-2; TRBD1 matches 7 bases. The germline gives CDR1 ENHRY, CDR2 SYGVKD. With V trimmed by 4 bases and J by 9 bases, 5 bases remained unmatched. The CDR3 consists of 12 residues. Written as DNA, the CDR3 is TGTGCCATCAGTGGGACAGGTAGGAGCTACACCTTC. Protein product: CAISGTGRSYTF.

The rearrangement joins TRBV6-6 to TRBJ2-3, with D perhaps matching TRBD1 (5 bases). Germline V gene sequence: CDR1 MNHNY, CDR2 SVGAGI (reference sequence). The CDR3 is made up of 12 amino acids. V lost 8 bases and J lost 4, with 10 bases in between. CDR3 nucleotides: TGTGCCAGCCTCACAGGAGCAGATACGCAGTATTTT. It is translated as CASLTGADTQYF.

V and J are TRBV9 and TRBJ1-4; no reliable D call. The length of the CDR3 is 16 residues. V was clipped by 4 bases and J by 3 bases, with 16 bases between them. The germline gives CDR1 SGDLS, CDR2 YYNGEE. DNA for the CDR3: TGTGCCAGCAGCCCTACCACCGGGCCTGCTAATGAAAAACTGTTTTTT. This translates into CASSPTTGPANEKLFF. The full variable domain, with the rest looked up from reference TRBV9 and TRBJ1-4, is DSGVTQTPKHLITATGQRVTLRCSPRSGDLSVYWYQQSLDQGLQFLIQYYNGEERAKGNILERFSAQQFPDLHSELNLSSLELGDSALYFCASSPTTGPANEKLFFGSGTQLSVL.

The chain links TRBV6-5 to TRBJ1-2, with 9 bases aligning to TRBD1. Germline V gives CDR1 MNHEY, CDR2 SVGAGI. The CDR3 covers 12 residues. Trimming took 10 bases from V and 5 from J; bases not matched to a gene: 5. CDR3 protein: CAIQGALYGYTF. CDR3 in DNA: TGTGCCATACAGGGGGCTTTGTATGGCTACACCTTC.

In its sample, this clone was seen once. This sequence joins TRBV5-1 and TRBJ2-1; D may be TRBD1 (5 bases). CDR1 and CDR2 (germline): SGHRS, YFSETQ. The V gene lost 2 bases and the J gene lost 6 bases, with 9 bases spanning the gap. This CDR3 contains 13 residues. As DNA, the CDR3 is TGCGCCAGCAGCTTTCTAGGGGTCAATGAGCAGTTCTTC. Protein product: CASSFLGVNEQFF.